The rows below give T cell receptor beta chains drawn from one sample of a study of T cell responses to AZD1222 COVID-19 vaccine. Sequencing used immunoSEQ multiplex PCR; TCRdb keeps in-frame clones, though not all of them. The sample records some 81,000 clones, 70% to 90% being singletons. Source: peripheral blood, taken 28 days after the second AZD1222 dose. These receptors all come from an adult who received the AZD1222 COVID-19 vaccine. CDR3s include the opening cysteine and the closing phenylalanine or tryptophan. The D gene is left open where the match is weak. Rows give clone size only sometimes, using once, few, many, or a class for an expanded clone.

d_gene	abundance	v_gene	j_gene	CDR3aa	CDR3nt
TRBD1	NA	TRBV29-1	TRBJ1-2	CSVRRQGNYGYTF	TGCAGCGTCCGACGACAGGGCAACTATGGCTACACCTTC
NA	NA	TRBV7-3	TRBJ2-1	CASSPAPYNEQFF	TGTGCCAGCAGCCCCGCCCCGTACAATGAGCAGTTCTTC
NA	NA	TRBV6-2/TRBV6-3	TRBJ1-5	CASTPDNSNQPQHF	TGTGCCAGCACCCCGGACAATAGCAATCAGCCCCAGCATTTT
TRBD2	NA	TRBV9	TRBJ2-2	CASTSHREGRTGELFF	TGTGCCAGCACCAGCCACCGGGAGGGCCGGACCGGGGAGCTGTTTTTT
NA	NA	TRBV27	TRBJ1-2	CASSLSVTGANYGYTF	TGTGCCAGCAGTTTATCGGTGACAGGAGCTAACTATGGCTACACCTTC
NA	NA	TRBV15	TRBJ1-5	CATSRDHGTNQPQHF	TGTGCCACCAGCAGAGATCACGGTACCAATCAGCCCCAGCATTTT
NA	NA	TRBV29-1	TRBJ1-2	CSVEPLRVNYGYTF	TGCAGCGTTGAGCCATTAAGGGTAAACTATGGCTACACCTTC
TRBD2	NA	TRBV29-1	TRBJ2-7	CSVVAAGVGEQYF	TGCAGCGTTGTGGCAGCGGGAGTTGGCGAGCAGTACTTC
NA	NA	TRBV7-2	TRBJ1-5	CASSLEQFQPQHF	TGTGCCAGCAGCTTAGAACAGTTTCAGCCCCAGCATTTT
NA	NA	TRBV11-2	TRBJ2-2	CASSARAGSTGELFF	TGTGCCAGCAGCGCCAGGGCCGGGTCCACCGGGGAGCTGTTTTTT
TRBD2	NA	TRBV30	TRBJ2-5	CAWSVGPGGETQYF	TGTGCCTGGAGTGTAGGTCCGGGAGGAGAGACCCAGTACTTC
TRBD1	NA	TRBV24-1	TRBJ2-2	CATSDPDRANTGELFF	TGTGCCACCAGTGACCCGGACAGGGCGAACACCGGGGAGCTGTTTTTT
NA	NA	TRBV27	TRBJ2-5	CASSGRLAETQYF	TGTGCCAGCAGTGGACGACTTGCAGAGACCCAGTACTTC
TRBD2	NA	TRBV7-3	TRBJ2-1	CASSLNQREVGEQFF	TGTGCCAGCAGCTTAAATCAGCGGGAGGTCGGTGAGCAGTTCTTC
NA	NA	TRBV7-9	TRBJ1-1	CASSLGVTEAFF	TGTGCCAGCAGCTTAGGGGTTACTGAAGCTTTCTTT
NA	NA	TRBV7-9	TRBJ1-5	CASSPLDQFATQHF	TGTGCCAGCAGCCCTTTGGATCAGTTTGCGACCCAGCATTTT
NA	NA	TRBV2	TRBJ1-6	CASSDGASPLHF	TGTGCCAGCAGTGACGGGGCCTCACCCCTCCACTTT
NA	NA	TRBV14	TRBJ1-2	CASAWTDSTYGYTF	TGTGCCAGTGCTTGGACAGATTCCACCTATGGCTACACCTTC
NA	NA	TRBV7-3	TRBJ2-2	CASSQPPPALRKAPRRGELFF	TGTGCCAGCAGCCAACCCCCCCCTGCGCTCCGCAAGGCCCCCCGCCGCGGGGAGCTGTTTTTT
TRBD2	NA	TRBV7-9	TRBJ2-7	CASSLERGAGGYEQYF	TGTGCCAGCAGCTTAGAGCGGGGTGCGGGAGGATACGAGCAGTACTTC
TRBD1	NA	TRBV7-2	TRBJ1-6	CASSLDLDRVIGSPLHF	TGTGCCAGCAGCCTGGACCTCGACAGGGTGATAGGTTCACCCCTCCACTTT
NA	NA	TRBV5-1	TRBJ1-3	CASSLGLSSGNTIYF	TGCGCCAGCAGCTTGGGTCTTTCCTCTGGAAACACCATATATTTT
NA	NA	TRBV7-2	TRBJ1-4	CASSPSLATNEKLFF	TGTGCCAGCAGCCCTTCTTTGGCAACTAATGAAAAACTGTTTTTT
NA	NA	TRBV4-2	TRBJ1-6	CASSQHFGGSPLHF	TGTGCCAGCAGCCAACACTTCGGGGGGTCACCCCTCCACTTT
NA	once	TRBV28	TRBJ1-6	CASSLLSYNSPLHF	TGTGCCAGCAGTTTACTATCCTATAATTCACCCCTCCACTTT
NA	NA	TRBV27	TRBJ2-3	CASSPTPIRTDTQYF	TGTGCCAGCAGTCCGACTCCTATTCGCACAGATACGCAGTATTTT
NA	NA	TRBV6-4	TRBJ1-6	CASTRNSPLHF	TGTGCCAGCACCCGTAATTCACCCCTCCACTTT
NA	NA	TRBV21-1	TRBJ2-3	CASSKAVSGGTDTQYF	TGTGCCAGCAGCAAAGCAGTTAGCGGGGGGACAGATACGCAGTATTTT
NA	NA	TRBV9	TRBJ2-2	CASSVAGQVGELFF	TGTGCCAGCAGCGTAGCAGGGCAAGTCGGGGAGCTGTTTTTT